This T cell receptor beta chain was documented in a study of regulatory T cells in long-lasting Graves disease. Study results and limitations: Between persistent patients, about 2,800 public clonotypes were shared, exceeding the 900 to 1,000 shared between new patients. Newly diagnosed Graves' patients exceeded persistent ones in TCR diversity.

Time point reported: persistent/refractory GD, antithyroid drugs over 5 years with positive TRAb. There was RNA extracted from PBMCs, and the TCR library was made from it. Arm-PCR of CDR3 regions and iRepertoire HTBI primers were used to build TCR beta libraries. TCRdb reprocessed the multiplex PCR reads via MiXCR and lists one record per CDR3 protein. In the table there are 650,000 to 850,000 distinct CDR3 sequences, around 30% of which are singletons. The germline gives CDR1 SGDLS, CDR2 YYNGEE. The CDR3 covers 16 residues. After removal of 4 bases from V and 6 bases from J, the junction contained 8 bases not matched to a gene. This clonotype was counted only a few times. Its specificity is not known.

The clonotype was recovered from a female donor with Graves disease. The chain is built from TRBV9 and TRBJ2-2; TRBD2 matches at 11 bases. Sequencing was performed on peripheral blood mononuclear cells (PBMCs), taken when the disease was refractory, from a patient treated with antithyroid drugs. The CDR3 DNA reads as TGTGCCAGCAGCACCCGACTAGCGGGAAGAGCCGGGGAGCTGTTTTTT. It yields the protein CASSTRLAGRAGELFF.